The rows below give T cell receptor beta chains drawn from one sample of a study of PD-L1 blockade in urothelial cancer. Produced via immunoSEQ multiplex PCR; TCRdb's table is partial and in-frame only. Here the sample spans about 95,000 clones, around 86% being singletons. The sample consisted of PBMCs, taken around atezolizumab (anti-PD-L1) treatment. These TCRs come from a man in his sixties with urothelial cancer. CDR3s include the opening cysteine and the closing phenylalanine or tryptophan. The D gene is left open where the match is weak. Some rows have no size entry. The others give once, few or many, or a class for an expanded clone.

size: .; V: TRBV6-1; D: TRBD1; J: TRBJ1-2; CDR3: CASSEGTGTVRFYGYTF; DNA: TGTGCCAGCAGTGAAGGAACAGGGACAGTCCGATTCTATGGCTACACCTTC
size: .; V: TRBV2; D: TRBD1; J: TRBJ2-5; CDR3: CASSVGTGPDGETQYF; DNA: TGTGCCAGCAGTGTAGGGACAGGACCCGATGGGGAGACCCAGTACTTC
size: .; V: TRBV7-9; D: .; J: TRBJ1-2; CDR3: CASSIRGTLGGYTF; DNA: TGTGCCAGCAGCATCCGCGGGACGCTTGGCGGCTACACCTTC
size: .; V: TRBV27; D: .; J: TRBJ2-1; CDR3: CASSLSNGNYNEQFF; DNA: TGTGCCAGCAGTTTGTCCAACGGGAACTACAATGAGCAGTTCTTC
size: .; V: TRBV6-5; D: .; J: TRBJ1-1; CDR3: CASRRLNTEAFF; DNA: TGTGCCAGCAGACGGTTGAACACTGAAGCTTTCTTT
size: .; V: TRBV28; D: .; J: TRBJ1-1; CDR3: CASSLSHQGRTEAFF; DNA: TGTGCCAGCAGTTTATCTCACCAGGGGCGGACTGAAGCTTTCTTT
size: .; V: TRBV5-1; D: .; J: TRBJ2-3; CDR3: CASSWGSGTDTQYF; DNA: TGCGCCAGCAGCTGGGGTAGCGGCACAGATACGCAGTATTTT
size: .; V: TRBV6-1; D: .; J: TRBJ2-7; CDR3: CASKGRYEQYF; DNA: TGTGCCTCGAAGGGGCGCTACGAGCAGTACTTC
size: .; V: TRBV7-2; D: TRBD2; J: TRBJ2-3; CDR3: CASSLPSGGSPDTQYF; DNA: TGTGCCAGCAGCTTACCTAGCGGGGGGTCCCCAGATACGCAGTATTTT
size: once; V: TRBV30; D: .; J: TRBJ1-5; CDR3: CAWRTPGRSNQPQHF; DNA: TGTGCCTGGAGGACACCGGGAAGGTCAAATCAGCCCCAGCATTTT
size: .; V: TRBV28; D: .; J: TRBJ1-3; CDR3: CASSSYGQDGNTIYF; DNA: TGTGCCAGCAGTTCCTACGGACAAGACGGCAACACCATATATTTT
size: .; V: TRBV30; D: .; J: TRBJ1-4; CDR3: CAWSDQGDEKLFF; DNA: TGTGCCTGGAGTGACCAGGGCGATGAAAAACTGTTTTTT
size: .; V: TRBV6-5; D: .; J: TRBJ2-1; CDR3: CASSATTTYNEQFF; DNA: TGTGCCAGCAGTGCCACAACCACCTACAATGAGCAGTTCTTC
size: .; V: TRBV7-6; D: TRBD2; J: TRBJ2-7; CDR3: CASSPSGSLSYEQYF; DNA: TGTGCCAGCAGCCCTAGCGGGTCCCTTTCCTACGAGCAGTACTTC
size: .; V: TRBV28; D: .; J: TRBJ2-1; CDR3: CASSSRAGRLGNEQFF; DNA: TGTGCCAGCAGTTCTAGGGCGGGGCGGTTAGGAAATGAGCAGTTCTTC
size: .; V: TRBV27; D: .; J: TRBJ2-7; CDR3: CASSLVGSWREQYF; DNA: TGTGCCAGCAGTTTAGTAGGGTCCTGGAGGGAGCAGTACTTC
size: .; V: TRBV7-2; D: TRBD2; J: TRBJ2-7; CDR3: CASSSRTSGGPYNSYEQYF; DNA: TGTGCCAGCAGCTCCCGGACTAGCGGGGGGCCGTATAATTCCTACGAGCAGTACTTC
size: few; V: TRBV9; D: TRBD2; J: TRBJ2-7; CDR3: CASSVGSGRASEQYF; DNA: TGTGCCAGCAGCGTAGGTAGCGGGAGGGCTTCCGAGCAGTACTTC
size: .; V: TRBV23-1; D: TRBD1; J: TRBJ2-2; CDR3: CASSPRDSGELFF; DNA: TGCGCCAGCAGTCCCAGGGACAGCGGGGAGCTGTTTTTT
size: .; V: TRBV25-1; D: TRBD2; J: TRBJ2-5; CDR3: CASSGTSGLLEETQYF; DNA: TGTGCCAGCAGTGGCACTAGCGGGTTGTTAGAAGAGACCCAGTACTTC
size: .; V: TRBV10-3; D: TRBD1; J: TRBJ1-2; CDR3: CAITQTGLNGYTF; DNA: TGTGCCATCACCCAGACAGGGTTAAATGGCTACACCTTC
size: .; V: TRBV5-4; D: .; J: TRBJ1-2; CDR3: CASSFDGGYYGYTF; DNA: TGTGCCAGCAGCTTCGATGGGGGCTACTATGGCTACACCTTC
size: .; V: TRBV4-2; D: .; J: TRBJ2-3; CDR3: CASSQLQGGDTQYF; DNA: TGTGCCAGCAGCCAGCTACAGGGGGGGGATACGCAGTATTTT
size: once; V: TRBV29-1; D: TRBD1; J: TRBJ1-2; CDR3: CSAEPWDRPSCDSNYGYTF; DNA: TGCAGCGCCGAACCGTGGGACAGGCCCTCTTGTGATTCTAACTATGGCTACACCTTC